This is a list of T cell receptor beta chains from one sample in a study of blood T cell repertoires in COVID-19. Using immunoSEQ multiplex PCR, the repertoire was profiled, and TCRdb retains in-frame clones only, with some absent. The top ten hold approximately 3.4% of the sample, which has roughly 500,000 clones, around 85% seen once. Sequenced input: peripheral blood. All receptors derive from a human donor in a cohort sampled during active COVID-19. The CDR3 runs from the conserved cysteine through the conserved F or W. The D gene is left open where the match is weak. Clone size is shown for a subset of rows, as once, few, many or a class of expanded clone.

once,TRBV7-6,-,TRBJ1-1,16,TGTGCCAGCAGCTTAGCGCAGATGCAGATGAACACTGAAGCTTTCTTT,CASSLAQMQMNTEAFF
once,TRBV19,TRBD1,TRBJ1-5,15,TGTGCCAGTAGTACCGGGACAGATAGCAATCAGCCCCAGCATTTT,CASSTGTDSNQPQHF
-,TRBV7-3,-,TRBJ2-5,14,TGTGCCAGCAGCTCCCCGGGGACACAAGAGACCCAGTACTTC,CASSSPGTQETQYF
-,TRBV19,-,TRBJ2-3,15,TGTGCCAGTAGTATAGATCTCCCTACCACAGATACGCAGTATTTT,CASSIDLPTTDTQYF
-,TRBV11-3,TRBD1,TRBJ2-3,14,TGTGCCAGCAGCCCGGACAGGGAAACAGATACGCAGTATTTT,CASSPDRETDTQYF
-,TRBV29-1,-,TRBJ1-2,11,TGCAGTGCGCAGGCCAACTATGGCTACACCTTC,CSAQANYGYTF
-,TRBV7-6,TRBD2,TRBJ2-5,18,TGTGCCAGCAGCGCACGGACTAGCGGGAGGGTCAACCAAGAGACCCAGTACTTC,CASSARTSGRVNQETQYF
-,TRBV5-1,TRBD2,TRBJ2-5,14,TGCGCCAGCAGCTCGACTAGCGGGACAGAGACCCAGTACTTC,CASSSTSGTETQYF
once,TRBV19,TRBD2,TRBJ2-5,14,TGTGCCAGTAGGCCAGCGGGAGCACAAGAGACCCAGTACTTC,CASRPAGAQETQYF
-,TRBV7-3,TRBD2,TRBJ2-1,15,TGTGCCAGCAGCTCTGGACTAGCGGGAGTTCCAGGGCAGTTCTTC,CASSSGLAGVPGQFF
-,TRBV28,-,TRBJ1-2,12,TGTGCCAGCAGTCCCCCGGGGAGAGGCTACACCTTC,CASSPPGRGYTF
-,TRBV5-1,TRBD2,TRBJ2-3,16,TGCGCCAGCAGCTTGGCTAGCGGCCTTAATCCAGATACGCAGTATTTT,CASSLASGLNPDTQYF
-,TRBV30,-,TRBJ2-1,13,TGTGCCAGTGGACAGGGAGGGTACAATGAGCAGTTCTTC,CASGQGGYNEQFF
-,TRBV7-2,TRBD2,TRBJ2-1,14,TGTGCCAGCAGCCGGTTTGGGGGGGACAATGAGCAGTTCTTC,CASSRFGGDNEQFF
-,TRBV6-6,TRBD1,TRBJ2-4,17,TGTGCCAGCAGTCAGGGTGGACAGGGGGTACCCAAAAACATTCAGTACTTC,CASSQGGQGVPKNIQYF
-,TRBV28,TRBD1,TRBJ2-1,15,TGTGCCAGCGCTCGGCTGGGACAGGGGAACAATGAGCAGTTCTTC,CASARLGQGNNEQFF
-,TRBV6-5,TRBD1,TRBJ2-7,14,TGTGCCAGCACCGGGACAGGGAGGTCCTACGAGCAGTACTTC,CASTGTGRSYEQYF
many,TRBV14,TRBD1,TRBJ2-1,15,TGTGCCAGCAGCGAGGGACAGGGGCGGCGCAATGAGCAGTTCTTC,CASSEGQGRRNEQFF
-,TRBV30,-,TRBJ2-1,14,TGTGCCTTCGGGGGGCTAGCTTCTTACAATGAGCAGTTCTTC,CAFGGLASYNEQFF
-,TRBV30,-,TRBJ1-4,13,TGTGCCTGGAATCTGGCAGGTTTTGAAAAACTGTTTTTT,CAWNLAGFEKLFF
-,TRBV19,TRBD1,TRBJ1-1,14,TGTGCCAGTAGTGTGACAGGGCCCAGCACTGAAGCTTTCTTT,CASSVTGPSTEAFF
-,TRBV4-1,-,TRBJ2-1,18,TGCGCCAGCAGCCAAGACCGTTCCAGAAATGGTCCGTCGTCGGAGCAGTTCTTC,CASSQDRSRNGPSSEQFF
-,TRBV24-1,-,TRBJ2-2,13,TGTGCCACCAGTGATTCAGGGGCCGGGGAGCTGTTTTTT,CATSDSGAGELFF
-,TRBV12-5,-,TRBJ2-3,16,TGTGCTAGTGGTTTGGTACCAACATCGGGGTCAGATACGCAGTATTTT,CASGLVPTSGSDTQYF
-,TRBV6-5,-,TRBJ2-5,14,TGTGCCAGCAGCCCACCCGGTTGGAGAGAGACCCAGTACTTC,CASSPPGWRETQYF
-,TRBV5-5,-,TRBJ1-4,16,TGTGCCAGCAGCTTGGCCCAGCTACCCGCGGGTGAAAAACTGTTTTTT,CASSLAQLPAGEKLFF
-,TRBV7-2,TRBD1,TRBJ2-7,17,TGTGCCAGCAGCTCTAGGAGGGGCCTGGACAGGGTACCCGAGCAGTACTTC,CASSSRRGLDRVPEQYF
-,TRBV2,-,TRBJ2-1,13,TGTGCCAGCAGTGACAGGGGCTACAATGAGCAGTTCTTC,CASSDRGYNEQFF
-,TRBV27,-,TRBJ2-7,14,TGTGCCAGCTGCCTTCGGACGGGGTCCTACGAGCAGTACTTC,CASCLRTGSYEQYF
-,TRBV3-1/TRBV3-2,-,TRBJ2-5,14,TGTGCCAGCAGCACCCGACAGGACCAAGAGACCCAGTACTTC,CASSTRQDQETQYF
-,TRBV4-2,-,TRBJ2-7,14,TGTGCCAGCAGCCCGGCGGGGCTTCCAGCCGAGCAGTACTTC,CASSPAGLPAEQYF
-,TRBV5-5,-,TRBJ1-1,15,TGTGCCAGCAGCTTGGGGGCGACCCCGAACACTGAAGCTTTCTTT,CASSLGATPNTEAFF
-,TRBV29-1,-,TRBJ1-1,11,TGCAGCGTTCGGGTGGCCACTGAAGCTTTCTTT,CSVRVATEAFF
-,TRBV3-1/TRBV3-2,-,TRBJ2-7,16,TGTGCCAGCAGCCCGGAGGCAATAACGAGCTCCTACGAGCAGTACTTC,CASSPEAITSSYEQYF
-,TRBV7-9,-,TRBJ2-7,12,TGTGCCAGCAGCCCGACGGGCTACGAGCAGTACTTC,CASSPTGYEQYF
few,TRBV28,TRBD2,TRBJ2-7,11,TGTGCCAGCAGTCTTCAGCGGGAGTCGTACTTC,CASSLQRESYF
-,TRBV7-2,-,TRBJ2-7,13,TGTGCCAGCAGCCAACGGGTCTCCTACGAGCAGTACTTC,CASSQRVSYEQYF
-,TRBV28,-,TRBJ2-7,13,TGTGCCAGCAGCTCCCCGGTATTCTCCGAGCAGTACTTC,CASSSPVFSEQYF
-,TRBV6-5,-,TRBJ1-1,13,TGTGCCAGCAGGACCAGACAGAACACTGAAGCTTTCTTT,CASRTRQNTEAFF
few,TRBV2,-,TRBJ2-7,14,TGTGCCAGCAGTGAAACTATGTTGACCTACGAGCAGTACTTC,CASSETMLTYEQYF
many,TRBV19,-,TRBJ1-2,12,TGTGCCAGTAGTATGGACACTTATGGCTACACCTTC,CASSMDTYGYTF
-,TRBV6-2/TRBV6-3,-,TRBJ1-5,15,TGTGCCAGCAGTATAACAGGTGCTAGCAATCAGCCCCAGCATTTT,CASSITGASNQPQHF
-,TRBV2,TRBD1,TRBJ2-3,14,TGTGCCAGCAGATGGCAGGGGGCTTGGGATACGCAGTATTTT,CASRWQGAWDTQYF
-,TRBV11-2,TRBD2,TRBJ2-5,16,TGTGCCAGCAGCTTTAGACTAGCGGGAGGGCCCGAGACCCAGTACTTC,CASSFRLAGGPETQYF